This TCR beta chain was sequenced during a study of shared clonotypes between healthy human individuals (dated by TCRdb to 2019 to 2021). For the study in its entirety: Three men and a couple of women, aged 18 to 49 years, made up the cohort. The study deeply sequenced blood TCR repertoires of about five healthy adults to estimate repertoire size and the extent of clonotype sharing between individuals. Between about 0.85 and 9.5 billion PBMCs per donor were obtained by leukapheresis. For each donor, CD4 naive and CD4 memory were each run on three plates, CD8 naive on two plates, and CD8 memory on one plate. Libraries were prepared and TCR repertoires were sequenced by different laboratories using diverse techniques, in order to increase sequencing depth and limit assay-specific biases.

TCR CDR3 regions were amplified from genomic DNA by multiplex PCR using the deep immunoSEQ assay. Extracted genomic DNA from each cell subset was spread evenly across all wells of several immunoSEQ 96-well plates, with each plate serving as a replicate. Each replicate PCR for sorted subsets received about 200 ng genomic DNA, equal to about 30,000 T cell genomes. The purified libraries were quantified using a Qubit 3.0 fluorometer, sized with a Bioanalyzer 2100, and then quantified again using the KAPA Library Quantification kit. Every immunoSEQ 96-well plate was sequenced on a separate single-read 150-cycle Illumina NextSeq 550 flow cell. Under the source paper's analysis protocol: Because only junctional sequences without quality scores were contained in the immunoSEQ output, filtering matching that applied to full-length reads could not be performed. Sequences were annotated with PyIR, a Python wrapper for IgBLAST v1.9, using IMGT germline references to assign V/J genes and CDR3. Reads were filtered out if the reads had weak V/J assignments (E-value above 1e-6), no CDR3, stop codons, out-of-frame junctions, or ambiguous translated residues. V3J clonotypes were defined by identical inferred V gene, J gene, and CDR3 amino acid sequence. Percentage overlap between repertoires was computed as shared unique clonotypes divided by the size of the smaller repertoire. Repertoire richness was assessed with RTK rarefaction, the Chao1 estimator, and Recon v2.1 estimates of unobserved clonotypes. OLGA was used to compute generation probabilities for all TCRbeta clonotypes that the gDNA method yielded from a handful of donors. Not all clones reach the TCRdb copy of this immuneACCESS table, which keeps in-frame sequences only. Checked studies attribute under half of the gap to unresolved V genes and leave the rest unexplained. V and J calls and clone size follow that table, whereas D and trimming were derived from the DNA. This sample is represented by around 1,100,000 clones; around 77% of them were singletons. The ten most abundant clones make up about 0.89% of the sample.

For this clone: Its antigen remains undetermined. No clone much larger than this one lies a single base away; base qualities are absent.

The donors were healthy, HIV-negative adults who had no recently reported acute infections or vaccinations. Every donor was a Caucasian adult residing in Nashville, Tennessee, USA. CD4+ T cells were enriched through magnetic negative selection, after which naive cells were positively selected on CD45RA and the remaining negative fraction served as the memory subset. Blood was collected by leukapheresis, and PBMCs were isolated by Ficoll-Histopaque density gradient centrifugation and then cryopreserved in liquid nitrogen vapor phase. Purity and quantity of every magnetically sorted T cell population were checked by analytical flow cytometry. Each sorted fraction had its genomic DNA isolated and then quantified by UV absorbance on a Nanodrop 2000c. General conclusions and limits of the study: Because the study included a small number of donors, the genetic and exposure-history diversity represented was limited. Even with the large sequencing depth, rarefaction of the sorted-subset datasets indicated that sequencing was incomplete. Naive subsets generally had larger estimated clonotype richness than memory subsets. Compared with non-shared clonotypes, clonotypes shared by all four sorted-subset donors had higher generation probabilities. Pairwise subsampling led to the expectation that sequencing depth would affect the degree of clonotype sharing among donors. Sampling was restricted to blood, and TCR repertoires in tissues likely differ from the TCR repertoires found in blood. When several donors were compared, the shared fraction of clonotypes was 5% to 6.5% for naive CD4, 3.5% to 4% for naive CD8, more than 2% for memory CD4, and 0.35% to 0.5% for memory CD8.

Sequencing was performed on memory CD4+ T cells from PBMCs. Interpreted using the paper, the cell subset or site label stands for: CD45RA-negative fraction. The receptor was isolated from a man between 18 and 29 years old in good health. Some clones in this sample may be carry-over from other donors' samples.

The DNA sequence follows: TGTGCCAGCAGCGTAGGATCGGTTCGAATATCCTACAATGAGCAGTTCTTC. This translates into CASSVGSVRISYNEQFF. This sequence uses TRBV9 and TRBJ2-1; too little of a D gene remains to name it. Trimming removed 0 bases from V and 1 base from J, leaving 14 bases between the germline ends. The CDR3 goes from the cysteine to the phenylalanine over 17 residues. Of the read, only the CDR3 DNA is kept; its 51 bases are in frame from base 1. CDR1 and CDR2 are read off the germline V gene as SGDLS and YYNGEE.